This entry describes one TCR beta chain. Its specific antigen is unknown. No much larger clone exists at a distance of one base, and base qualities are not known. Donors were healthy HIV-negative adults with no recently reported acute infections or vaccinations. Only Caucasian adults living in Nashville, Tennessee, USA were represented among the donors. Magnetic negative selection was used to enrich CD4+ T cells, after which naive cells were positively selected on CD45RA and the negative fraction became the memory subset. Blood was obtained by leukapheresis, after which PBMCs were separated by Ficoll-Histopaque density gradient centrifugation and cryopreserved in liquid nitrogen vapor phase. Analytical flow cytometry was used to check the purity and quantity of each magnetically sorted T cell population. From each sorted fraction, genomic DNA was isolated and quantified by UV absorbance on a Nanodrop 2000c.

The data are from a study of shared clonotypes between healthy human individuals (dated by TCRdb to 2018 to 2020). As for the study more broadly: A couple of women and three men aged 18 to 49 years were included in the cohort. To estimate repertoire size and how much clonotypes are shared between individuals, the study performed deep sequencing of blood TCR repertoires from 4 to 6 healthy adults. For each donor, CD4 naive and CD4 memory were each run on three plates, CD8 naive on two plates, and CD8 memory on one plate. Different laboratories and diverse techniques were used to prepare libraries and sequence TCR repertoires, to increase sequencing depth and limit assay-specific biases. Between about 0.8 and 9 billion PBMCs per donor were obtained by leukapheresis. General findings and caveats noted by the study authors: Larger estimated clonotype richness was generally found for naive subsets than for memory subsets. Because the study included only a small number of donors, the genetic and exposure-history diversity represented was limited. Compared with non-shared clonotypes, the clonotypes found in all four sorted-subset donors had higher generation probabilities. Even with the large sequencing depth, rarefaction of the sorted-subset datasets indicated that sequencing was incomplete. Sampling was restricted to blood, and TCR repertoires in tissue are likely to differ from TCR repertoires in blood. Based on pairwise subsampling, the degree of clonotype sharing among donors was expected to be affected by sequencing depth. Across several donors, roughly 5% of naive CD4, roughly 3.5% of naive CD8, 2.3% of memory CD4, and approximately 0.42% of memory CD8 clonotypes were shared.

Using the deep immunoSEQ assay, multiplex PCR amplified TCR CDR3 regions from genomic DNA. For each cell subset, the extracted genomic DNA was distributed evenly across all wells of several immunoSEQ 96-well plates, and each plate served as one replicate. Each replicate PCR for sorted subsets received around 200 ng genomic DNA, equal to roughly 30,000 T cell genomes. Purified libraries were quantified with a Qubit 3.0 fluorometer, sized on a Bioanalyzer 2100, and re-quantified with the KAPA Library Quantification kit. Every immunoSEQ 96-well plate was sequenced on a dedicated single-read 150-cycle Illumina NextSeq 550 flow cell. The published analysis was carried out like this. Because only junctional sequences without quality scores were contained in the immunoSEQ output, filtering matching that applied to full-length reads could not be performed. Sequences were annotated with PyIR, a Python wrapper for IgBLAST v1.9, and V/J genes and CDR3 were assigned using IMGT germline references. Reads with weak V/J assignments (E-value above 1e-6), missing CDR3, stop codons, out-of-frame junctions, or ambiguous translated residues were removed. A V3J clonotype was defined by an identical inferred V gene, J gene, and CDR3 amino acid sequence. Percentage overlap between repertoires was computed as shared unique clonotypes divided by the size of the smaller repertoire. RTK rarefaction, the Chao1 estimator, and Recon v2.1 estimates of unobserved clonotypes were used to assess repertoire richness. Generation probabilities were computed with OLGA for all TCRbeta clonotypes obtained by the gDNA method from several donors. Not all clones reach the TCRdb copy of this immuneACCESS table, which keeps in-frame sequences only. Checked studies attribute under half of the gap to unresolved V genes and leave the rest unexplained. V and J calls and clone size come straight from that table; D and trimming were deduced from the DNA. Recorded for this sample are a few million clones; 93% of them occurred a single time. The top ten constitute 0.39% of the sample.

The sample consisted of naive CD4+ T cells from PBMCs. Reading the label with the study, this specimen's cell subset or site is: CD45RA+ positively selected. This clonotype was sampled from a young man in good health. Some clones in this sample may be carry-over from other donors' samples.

The CDR3 reads as follows: CASSLGGPGSTDTQYF. The nucleotide sequence is TGTGCCAGCAGCTTGGGGGGGCCCGGAAGCACAGATACGCAGTATTTT. Here the chain combines TRBV7-2 and TRBJ2-3; TRBD2 is perhaps the D gene, given 7 matching bases. The CDR3 runs 16 residues from the cysteine to the phenylalanine. Only the CDR3 region is kept as DNA, spanning 48 bases read in frame from base 1. V loses 3 bases, J loses 0 bases, and the germline ends lie 13 bases apart. Based on the germline V gene, the CDR1 and CDR2 sequences are SGHTA and FQGNSA.